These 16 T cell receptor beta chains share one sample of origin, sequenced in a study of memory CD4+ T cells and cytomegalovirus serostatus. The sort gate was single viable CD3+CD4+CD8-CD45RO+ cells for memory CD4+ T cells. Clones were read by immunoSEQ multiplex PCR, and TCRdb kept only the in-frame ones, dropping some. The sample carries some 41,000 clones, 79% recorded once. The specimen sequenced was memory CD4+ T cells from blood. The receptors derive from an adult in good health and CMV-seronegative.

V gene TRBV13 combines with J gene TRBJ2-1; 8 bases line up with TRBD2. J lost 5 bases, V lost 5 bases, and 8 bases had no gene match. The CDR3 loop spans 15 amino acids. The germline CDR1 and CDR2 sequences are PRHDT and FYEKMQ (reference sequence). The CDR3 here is CASSRPAGADNEQFF. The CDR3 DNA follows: TGTGCCAGCAGCCGTCCAGCGGGGGCGGACAATGAGCAGTTCTTC.

CDR3 region: CASSLPRQGLKNTGELFF. DNA for the CDR3: TGTGCCAGCAGCTTACCGCGACAGGGCCTTAAGAACACCGGGGAGCTGTTTTTT. This chain connects TRBV7-6 to TRBJ2-2, with 7 bases aligning to TRBD1. The CDR3 consists of 18 residues. With 2 bases clipped from V and 1 base from J, the junction kept 10 bases outside the gene matches. The germline CDR1 and CDR2 sequences are SGHVS and FNYEAQ.

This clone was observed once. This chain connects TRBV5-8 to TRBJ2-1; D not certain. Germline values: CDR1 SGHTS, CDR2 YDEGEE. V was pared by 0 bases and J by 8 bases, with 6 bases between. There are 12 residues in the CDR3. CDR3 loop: CASSLGRYEQFF. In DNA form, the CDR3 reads TGTGCCAGCAGCTTGGGCAGGTATGAGCAGTTCTTC.

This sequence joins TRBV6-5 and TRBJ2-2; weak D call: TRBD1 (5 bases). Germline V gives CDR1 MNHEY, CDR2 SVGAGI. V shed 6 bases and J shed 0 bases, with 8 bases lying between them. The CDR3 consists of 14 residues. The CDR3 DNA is TGTGCCAGCAGGATGACAGCGAACACCGGGGAGCTGTTTTTT. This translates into CASRMTANTGELFF.

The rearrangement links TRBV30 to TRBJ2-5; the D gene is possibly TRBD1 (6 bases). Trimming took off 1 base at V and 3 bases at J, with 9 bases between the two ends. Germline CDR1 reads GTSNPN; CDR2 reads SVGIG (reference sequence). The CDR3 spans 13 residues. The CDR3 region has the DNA TGTGCCTGGAGTGCGGGACATAAAGAGACCCAGTACTTC. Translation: CAWSAGHKETQYF. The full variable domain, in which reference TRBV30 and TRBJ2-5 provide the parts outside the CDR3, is SQTIHQWPATLVQPVGSPLSLECTVEGTSNPNLYWYRQAAGRGLQLLFYSVGIGQISSEVPQNLSASRPQDRQFILSSKKLLLSDSGFYLCAWSAGHKETQYFGPGTRLLVL.

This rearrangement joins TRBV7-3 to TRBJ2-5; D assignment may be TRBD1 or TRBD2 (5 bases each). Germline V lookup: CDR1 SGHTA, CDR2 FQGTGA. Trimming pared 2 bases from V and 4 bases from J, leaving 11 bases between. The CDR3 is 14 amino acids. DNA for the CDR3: TGTGCCAGCAGCTTACGGGCAGGGACAGAGACCCAGTACTTC. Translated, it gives CASSLRAGTETQYF.

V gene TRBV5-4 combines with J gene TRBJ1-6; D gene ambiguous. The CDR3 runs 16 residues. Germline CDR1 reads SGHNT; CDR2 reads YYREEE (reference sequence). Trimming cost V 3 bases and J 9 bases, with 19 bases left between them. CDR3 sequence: CASSSITGRPVSPLHF. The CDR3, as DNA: TGTGCCAGCAGCTCTATAACCGGGAGACCGGTTTCACCCCTCCACTTT.

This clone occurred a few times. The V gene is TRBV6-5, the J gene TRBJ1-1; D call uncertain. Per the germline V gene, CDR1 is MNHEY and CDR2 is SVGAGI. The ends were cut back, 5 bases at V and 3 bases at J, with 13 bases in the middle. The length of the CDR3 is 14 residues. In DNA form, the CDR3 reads TGTGCCAGCAGTACCAGCGACATCTACACTGAAGCTTTCTTT. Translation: CASSTSDIYTEAFF.

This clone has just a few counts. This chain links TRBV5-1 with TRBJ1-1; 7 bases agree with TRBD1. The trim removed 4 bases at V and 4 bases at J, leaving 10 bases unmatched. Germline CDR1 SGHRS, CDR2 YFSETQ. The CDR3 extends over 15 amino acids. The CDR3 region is CASSATGEPFTEAFF. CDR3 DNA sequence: TGCGCCAGCAGCGCTACAGGGGAACCGTTCACTGAAGCTTTCTTT. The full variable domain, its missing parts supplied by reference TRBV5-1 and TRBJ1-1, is KAGVTQTPRYLIKTRGQQVTLSCSPISGHRSVSWYQQTPGQGLQFLFEYFSETQRNKGNFPGRFSGRQFSNSRSEMNVSTLELGDSALYLCASSATGEPFTEAFFGQGTRLTVV.

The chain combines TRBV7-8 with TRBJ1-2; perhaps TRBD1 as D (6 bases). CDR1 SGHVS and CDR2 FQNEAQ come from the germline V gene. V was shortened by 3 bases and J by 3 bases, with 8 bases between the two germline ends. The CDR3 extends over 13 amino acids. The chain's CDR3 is CASSFRQDYGYTF. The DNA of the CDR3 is TGTGCCAGCAGCTTCCGACAGGACTATGGCTACACCTTC.

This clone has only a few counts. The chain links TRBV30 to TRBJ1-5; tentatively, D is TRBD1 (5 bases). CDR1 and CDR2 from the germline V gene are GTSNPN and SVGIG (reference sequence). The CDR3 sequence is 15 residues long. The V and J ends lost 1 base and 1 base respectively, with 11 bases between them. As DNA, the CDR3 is TGTGCCTGGAGTGGTTCGGGACGGAGCAATCAGCCCCAGCATTTT. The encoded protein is CAWSGSGRSNQPQHF.

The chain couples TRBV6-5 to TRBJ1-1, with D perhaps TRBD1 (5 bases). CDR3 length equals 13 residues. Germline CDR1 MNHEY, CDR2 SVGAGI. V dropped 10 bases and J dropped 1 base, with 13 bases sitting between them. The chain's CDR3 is CATERTGNTEAFF. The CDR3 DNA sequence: TGTGCCACCGAAAGAACAGGGAACACTGAAGCTTTCTTT.

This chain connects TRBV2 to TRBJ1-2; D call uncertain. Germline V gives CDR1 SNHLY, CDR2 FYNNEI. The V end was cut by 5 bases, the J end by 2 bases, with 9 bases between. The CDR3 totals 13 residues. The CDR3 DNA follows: TGTGCCAGCAGTTCCCGTTTGAACTATGGCTACACCTTC. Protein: CASSSRLNYGYTF. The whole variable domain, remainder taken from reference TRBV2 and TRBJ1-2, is EPEVTQTPSHQVTQMGQEVILRCVPISNHLYFYWYRQILGQKVEFLVSFYNNEISEKSEIFDDQFSVERPDGSNFTLKIRSTKLEDSAMYFCASSSRLNYGYTFGSGTRLTVV.

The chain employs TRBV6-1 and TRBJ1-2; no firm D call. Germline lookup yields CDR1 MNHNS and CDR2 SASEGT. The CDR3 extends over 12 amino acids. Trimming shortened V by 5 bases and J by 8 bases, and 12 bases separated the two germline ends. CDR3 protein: CASSYSAGGYTF. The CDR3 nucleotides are TGTGCCAGCAGTTATTCTGCGGGAGGCTACACCTTC.

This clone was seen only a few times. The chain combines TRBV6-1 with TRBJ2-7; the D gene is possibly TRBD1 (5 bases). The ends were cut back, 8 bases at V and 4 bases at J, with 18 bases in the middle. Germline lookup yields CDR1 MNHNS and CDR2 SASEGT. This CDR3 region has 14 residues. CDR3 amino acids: CASGAMARRYEQYF. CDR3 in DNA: TGTGCCAGCGGGGCTATGGCCAGACGTTACGAGCAGTACTTC.

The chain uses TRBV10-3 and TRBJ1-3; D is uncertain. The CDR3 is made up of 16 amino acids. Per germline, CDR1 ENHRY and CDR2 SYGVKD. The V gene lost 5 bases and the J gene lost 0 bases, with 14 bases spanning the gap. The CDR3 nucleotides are TGTGCCATCAGTCCTGAGACGGAGAGCTCTGGAAACACCATATATTTT. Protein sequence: CAISPETESSGNTIYF.